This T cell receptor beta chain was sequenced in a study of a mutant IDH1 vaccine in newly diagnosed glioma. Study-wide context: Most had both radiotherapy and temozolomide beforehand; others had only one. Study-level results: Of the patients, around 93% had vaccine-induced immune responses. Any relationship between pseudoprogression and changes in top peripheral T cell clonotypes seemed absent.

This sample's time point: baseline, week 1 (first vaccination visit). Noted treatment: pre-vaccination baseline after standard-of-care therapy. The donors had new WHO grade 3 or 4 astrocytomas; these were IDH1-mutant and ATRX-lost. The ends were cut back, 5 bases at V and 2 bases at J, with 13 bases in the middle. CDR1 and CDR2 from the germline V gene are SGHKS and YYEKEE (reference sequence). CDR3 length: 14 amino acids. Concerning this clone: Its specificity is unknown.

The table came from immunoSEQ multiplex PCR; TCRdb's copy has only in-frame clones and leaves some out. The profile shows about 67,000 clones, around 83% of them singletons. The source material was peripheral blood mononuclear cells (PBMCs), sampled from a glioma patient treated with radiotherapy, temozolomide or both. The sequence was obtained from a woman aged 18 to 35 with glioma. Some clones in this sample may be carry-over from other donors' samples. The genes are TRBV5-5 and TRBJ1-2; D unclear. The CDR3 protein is CASSRPGSNYGYTF. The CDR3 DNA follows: TGTGCCAGCAGTCGACCTGGATCCAACTATGGCTACACCTTC.